The entry below describes one T cell receptor beta chain. This clonotype has a count of ten or more. No antigen is known for it. Base-call qualities are not available, and no considerably larger clone is one nucleotide away. A patient counted as having stable hyperthyroidism if there was no progression to ophthalmopathy within 18 months of follow-up. Patients with hyperthyroidism were aged 18 to 65 years, had been newly diagnosed, and had a disease duration of less than 2 months. Anyone with other autoimmune diseases, uncontrolled infections, pregnancy or lactation was excluded from the study. Diagnosis relied on clinical symptoms, serum thyroxine, TRAb, thyroid ultrasound and orbital computed tomography. Ficoll-Paque density gradient centrifugation was used to isolate PBMCs from about 10 ml of fresh peripheral blood. Total RNA was extracted with Trizol reagent and quality-checked on an Agilent 2100 Bioanalyzer.

For repertoire sequencing, TCR beta CDR3 regions were amplified from RNA transcripts. HTBI primers and the Qiagen OneStep RT-PCR kit were used in a first-round RT-PCR, which was followed by a second-round multiplex PCR, size selection and purification. Sequencing of the libraries was carried out on an Illumina HiSeq2000 in paired-end mode with 100 bp reads. In the source study's methods: SOAPnuke was used for read processing, and reads with adapters, uncalled bases, a mean Phred below 15, or no exact constant-primer or identifier match were discarded. High-quality paired reads were merged with COPE v1.2.5. Unique nucleotide sequences were defined as clonotypes and aligned to IMGT TRB V, D and J references using MiTCR v1.1. The analysis was limited to V-J combinations with a frequency above 0.0001, which together covered about 99% of repertoires. For each V-J combination, a TCR clonal expansion and chaos score was defined as the ratio of F50 clonal expansion to chaos observed in the TCRdist matrix. Welch's t-statistics and random forest were used to reduce features to some 13 V-J combinations, which were fed into a naive Bayes classifier. The Morisita-Horn index was used to measure how similar the thyroid and blood repertoires were. TCRdb reran the public reads through fastp at Q25 and MiXCR, keeping productive beta chains. Under each unique CDR3 protein, matching rows form one entry showing the most common genes and DNA. For this entry, the V and J calls and clone size follow TCRdb and not the study's own pipeline. This sample has 600,000 to 650,000 distinct CDR3 sequences in its table, and around a fifth of those were observed once. In total, the top ten clones hold approximately 7% of the sample.

V sheds 7 bases and J sheds 7 bases, leaving 11 bases between their ends. The CDR3, from cysteine to phenylalanine, totals 13 residues. Just the 39-base CDR3 DNA is kept, in frame starting at base 1. CDR1 and CDR2 (MNHNS, SASEGT) derive from the germline V gene. The data derive from a study of Graves' ophthalmopathy and Graves' hyperthyroidism (dated by TCRdb to the late 2010s). Concerning the study at large: Peripheral blood was collected at initial diagnosis, prior to any treatment. T-cell repertoires of thyroid tissue and blood were compared in five or six hyperthyroidism patients. TCR beta repertoire signatures were used to distinguish Graves' ophthalmopathy from Graves' hyperthyroidism and to predict progression to ophthalmopathy. The 90 to 100 discovery patients were randomly split 7:3 into training and test sets. An independent validation cohort was composed of 18 hyperthyroidism patients and 15 to 17 patients who later progressed from hyperthyroidism to ophthalmopathy. In total, approximately 140 blood samples were TCR-sequenced: approximately 42 ophthalmopathy, about 75 hyperthyroidism and roughly 17 hyperthyroidism-to-ophthalmopathy patients. After sampling, hyperthyroidism patients received methimazole starting at 30 mg daily, and ophthalmopathy patients received high-dose intravenous methylprednisolone. To explore V-J signatures distinguishing ophthalmopathy from hyperthyroidism, a discovery set of under 110 patients (fewer than 45 ophthalmopathy, around 55 stable hyperthyroidism) was enrolled. Overall study outcomes, separate from this receptor: The 13-signature model separated ophthalmopathy from stable hyperthyroidism with approximately 90% sensitivity and less than 83% specificity in cross-validation, and 80%/75% in the test set. In validation, the model predicted ophthalmopathy progression with about 71% sensitivity and around 72% specificity; more than ten predicted patients were CT-confirmed with GO in a median of approximately 6.5 months. Sample size was not predetermined statistically, and investigators were not blinded to group allocation. Most expanded thyroid clonotypes with frequency above 0.001 were also detected in blood, suggesting blood repertoires may reflect the thyroid immune response.

Source material: peripheral blood. This TCR came from a woman between 18 and 29 years old with stable Graves' hyperthyroidism. Some clones in this sample may be carry-over from other donors' samples. Donor details come from another sample of the same person, matched by shared clones. This chain is built from TRBV6-1 and TRBJ1-6; too little of a D gene remains to name it. The nucleotides read TGTGCCAGCACCAAGGACGGAAATTCACCCCTCCACTTT. Its translation is CASTKDGNSPLHF.